This T cell receptor (beta chain) is from a study of T-cell reconstitution after alpha-beta-depleted transplantation in children. The study, taken as a whole, reports: Day-60 TCRbeta diversity that was high in some patients was derived from surviving recipient T cells and thymic progenitors.

This clonotype has ten or more counts. As yet, its antigen is unknown. Researchers prepared the TCRbeta library using unique molecular identifiers, the study reports. In TCRdb, the PCR reads were re-called with MiXCR into one record per CDR3 protein. The top ten clones hold 4% to 6% of a sample with approximately 230,000 distinct CDR3 sequences, more than 20% of them seen once. The CDR3 extends over 13 amino acids. In germline, CDR1 is SQVTM, CDR2 ANQGSEA. V lost 6 bases to trimming and J lost 5 bases; unmatched junction nucleotides: 7. The chain links TRBV29-1 to TRBJ2-3, with 8 bases identical to TRBD2. Here the sequenced sample was PBMCs, mostly from graft donor cells, taken 360 days after TCRalphabeta/CD19-depleted stem cell transplant. The clonotype comes from a female patient aged 2-9 years who had a stem cell transplant for congenital amegakaryocytic thrombocytopenia, so the T cells may come from the graft donor. This chain's CDR3 is CSVPGLGVDTQYF. CDR3 DNA: TGCAGCGTCCCGGGACTAGGGGTAGATACGCAGTATTTT.